This T cell receptor (beta chain) was sequenced during a study of technical replicates of blood from a few donors. Measured with immunoSEQ multiplex PCR; TCRdb has only the in-frame clones, and not every one. Of about 83,000 clones detected, 92% appear once; the ten largest clones hold around 0.27%. Germline V gene sequence: CDR1 SGHRS, CDR2 YFSETQ. Trimming removed 5 bases from V and 3 bases from J; junction bases left unmatched: 15. The CDR3 length is 17 residues. The genes are TRBV5-1 and TRBJ1-1; 8 bases are a match to TRBD1. The clonotype comes from a human donor in good health. Source material: T cells isolated from PBMCs. CDR3 amino acids: CASSSGTGFSRDTEAFF. The CDR3, as DNA: TGCGCCAGCAGTTCCGGGACAGGATTTTCTCGGGACACTGAAGCTTTCTTT.